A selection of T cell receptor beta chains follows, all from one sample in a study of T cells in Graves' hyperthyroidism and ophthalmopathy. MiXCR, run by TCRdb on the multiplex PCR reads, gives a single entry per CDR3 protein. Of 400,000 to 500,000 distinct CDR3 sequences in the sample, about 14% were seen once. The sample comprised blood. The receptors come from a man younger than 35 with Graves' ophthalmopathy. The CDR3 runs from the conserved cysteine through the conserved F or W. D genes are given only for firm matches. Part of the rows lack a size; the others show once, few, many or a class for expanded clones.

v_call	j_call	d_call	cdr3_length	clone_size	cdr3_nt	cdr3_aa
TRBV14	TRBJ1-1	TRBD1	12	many	TGTGCCAGCAGCCCAGGGGGGACAAGGGCTTTCTTT	CASSPGGTRAFF
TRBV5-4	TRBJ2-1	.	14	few	TGTGCCAGCAGCTTAGAAGGACAGTTCAACGAGCAGTTCTTC	CASSLEGQFNEQFF
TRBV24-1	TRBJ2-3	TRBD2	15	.	TGTACCACCAGTGTTGGCGGGGGGAGCACAGATACGCAGTATTTT	CTTSVGGGSTDTQYF
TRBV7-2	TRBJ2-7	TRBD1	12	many	TGTGCCAGCAGCCCAGGGGGCTCCGAGCAGTACTTC	CASSPGGSEQYF
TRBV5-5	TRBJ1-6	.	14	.	TGTGCCAGCAGCCCGGATGGGGGTGGATCACCCCTCCACTTT	CASSPDGGGSPLHF
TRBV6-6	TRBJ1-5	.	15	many	TGTGCCAGCAGTTACTCGGGCGGGGACAATCAGCCCCAGCATTTT	CASSYSGGDNQPQHF
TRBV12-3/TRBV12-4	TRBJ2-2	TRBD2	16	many	TGTGCCAGCAGAGACTCTAGCGGGGGTCGGACCGGGGAGCTGTTTTTT	CASRDSSGGRTGELFF
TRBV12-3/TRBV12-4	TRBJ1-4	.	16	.	TGTGCCAGCGGAGGACAGTCACTACCTCCTAATGAAAAACTGTTTTTT	CASGGQSLPPNEKLFF
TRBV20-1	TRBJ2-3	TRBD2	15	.	TGCAGTGCTTGGAGCGGGGGACATAGCACAGATACGCAGTATTTT	CSAWSGGHSTDTQYF
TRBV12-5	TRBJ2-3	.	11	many	TGTGCTAGTGGGGACACAGATACGCAGTATTTT	CASGDTDTQYF
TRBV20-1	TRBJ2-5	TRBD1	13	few	TGCAGTGCTCCGAGGGGGCCCCAAGAGACCCAGTACTTC	CSAPRGPQETQYF
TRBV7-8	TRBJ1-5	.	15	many	TGTGCCAGCAGCTTAGCCCCGGTTAGCAATCAGCCCCAGCATTTT	CASSLAPVSNQPQHF
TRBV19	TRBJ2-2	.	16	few	TGTGCCAGTAGTATCTTTCCGGGGACGAACACCGGGGAGCTGTTTTTT	CASSIFPGTNTGELFF
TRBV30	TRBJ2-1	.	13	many	TGTGCCTGGAGTTATAGCTCCTACAATGAGCAGTTCTTC	CAWSYSSYNEQFF
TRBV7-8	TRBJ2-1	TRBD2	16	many	TGTGCCAGCAGCTTTAGCGGGAGGACCTCCTACAATGAGCAGTTCTTC	CASSFSGRTSYNEQFF
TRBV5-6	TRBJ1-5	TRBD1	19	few	TGTGCCAGCAGCCACGAGGCACACAGGGGGCCATATAGCAATCAGCCCCAGCATTTT	CASSHEAHRGPYSNQPQHF
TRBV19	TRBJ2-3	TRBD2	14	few	TGTGCCAGTAGTATACTGACTAGCGGGAGTACGCAGTATTTT	CASSILTSGSTQYF
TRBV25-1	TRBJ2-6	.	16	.	TGTGCCAGCAGTGAATGGGGCGGGTCTGGGGCCAACGTCCTGACTTTC	CASSEWGGSGANVLTF
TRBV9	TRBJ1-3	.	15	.	TGTGCCAGCAGCGTAGGGGCCGCCGGTGGAAACACCATATATTTT	CASSVGAAGGNTIYF
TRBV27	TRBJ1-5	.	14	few	TGTGCCAGCAGAGCAGGGGTTAGCAATCAGCCCCAGCATTTT	CASRAGVSNQPQHF
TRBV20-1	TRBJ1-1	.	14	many	TGCAGTGCTAGAGGATCTACAGTGAACACTGAAGCTTTCTTT	CSARGSTVNTEAFF
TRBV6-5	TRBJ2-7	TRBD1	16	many	TGTGCCAGCAGTTACTCGCAGGGGGCGACAGGCTACGAGCAGTACTTC	CASSYSQGATGYEQYF
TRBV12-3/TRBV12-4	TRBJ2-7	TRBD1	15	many	TGTGCCAGCAGTTTCGGGTTTCTAGGGGGCGACGAGCAGTACTTC	CASSFGFLGGDEQYF
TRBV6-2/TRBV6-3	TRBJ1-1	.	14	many	TGTGCCAGCAGTTACTCGAGGGGGAACACTGAAGCTTTCTTT	CASSYSRGNTEAFF
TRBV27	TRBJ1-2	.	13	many	TGTGCCAGCAGATCGGGAGGGACCTATGGCTACACCTTC	CASRSGGTYGYTF
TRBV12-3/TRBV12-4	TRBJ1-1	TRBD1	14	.	TGTGCCAGCACTCACGGGACAGATAACACTGAAGCTTTCTTT	CASTHGTDNTEAFF
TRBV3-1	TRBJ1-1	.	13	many	TGTGCCAGCAGCCAAGTGGGGGGCACTGAAGCTTTCTTT	CASSQVGGTEAFF
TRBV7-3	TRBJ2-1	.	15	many	TGTGCCAGCAGCTCTGGCGGGACAAGCTACAATGAGCAGTTCTTC	CASSSGGTSYNEQFF
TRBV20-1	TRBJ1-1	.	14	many	TGCAGTGCTAGATCGGGGCAGCAGAACACTGAAGCTTTCTTT	CSARSGQQNTEAFF
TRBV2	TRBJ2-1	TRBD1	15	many	TGTGCCAGCAGGGCTCCGGGACAGGGATACAATGAGCAGTTCTTC	CASRAPGQGYNEQFF
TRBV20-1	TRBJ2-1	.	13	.	TGCAGTGCTAGAGTGACCCCCAACAATGAGCAGTTCTTC	CSARVTPNNEQFF
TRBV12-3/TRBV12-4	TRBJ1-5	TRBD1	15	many	TGTGCCAGCAGACCGGGACAGTATAGCAATCAGCCCCAGCATTTT	CASRPGQYSNQPQHF
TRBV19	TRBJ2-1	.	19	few	TGTGCCAGTAGTATAGGTGGGCTTGGATCCTACTCCACTTACAATGAGCAGTTCTTC	CASSIGGLGSYSTYNEQFF
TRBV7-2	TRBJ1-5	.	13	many	TGTGCCAGCAGCCCGGAGGGATACCAGCCCCAGCATTTT	CASSPEGYQPQHF
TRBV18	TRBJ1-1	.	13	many	TGTGCCAGCTCAGCAGGGGATGGCACTGAAGCTTTCTTT	CASSAGDGTEAFF
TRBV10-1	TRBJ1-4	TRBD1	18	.	TGCGCCAGCAGTCCTTCAGTAACGAAGGGACAGGGGAATGAAAAACTGTTTTTT	CASSPSVTKGQGNEKLFF
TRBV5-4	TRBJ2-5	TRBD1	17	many	TGTGCCAGCACCCCCGTCGGGGGGACAGGGGGACAAGAGACCCAGTACTTC	CASTPVGGTGGQETQYF
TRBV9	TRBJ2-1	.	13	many	TGTGCCAGCAGCGTTGCCGACGTACATGAGCAGTTCTTC	CASSVADVHEQFF
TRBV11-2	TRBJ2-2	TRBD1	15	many	TGTGCCAGCAGCCCTCGGACAGGTGGTACCGGGGAGCTGTTTTTT	CASSPRTGGTGELFF
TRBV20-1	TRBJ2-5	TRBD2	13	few	TGCAGTGCTAGAGGGACTAGCGGGTTTGCCCAGTACTTC	CSARGTSGFAQYF
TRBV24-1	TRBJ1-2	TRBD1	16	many	TGTGCCACCGGCCGGGGGTCGGACAGGGGAGCCTATGGCTACACCTTC	CATGRGSDRGAYGYTF
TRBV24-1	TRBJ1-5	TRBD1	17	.	TGTGCCACCCTTTACCGGGACAGGGACCGAAGGAATCAGCCCCAGCATTTT	CATLYRDRDRRNQPQHF
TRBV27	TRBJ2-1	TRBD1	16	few	TGTGCCAGCAGTTTACTCGACAGGGCTTGGGACAATGAGCAGTTCTTC	CASSLLDRAWDNEQFF
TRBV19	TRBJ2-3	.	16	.	TGTGCCAGTAGTATGTCGGGGTCACAGGGAACAGATACGCAGTATTTT	CASSMSGSQGTDTQYF
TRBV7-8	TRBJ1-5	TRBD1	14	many	TGTGCCAGCAGAATAGGGACAGGAAATCAGCCCCAGCATTTT	CASRIGTGNQPQHF
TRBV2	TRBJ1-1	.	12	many	TGTGCCAGCAGGTTTTACGGGGAAGAAGCTTTCTTT	CASRFYGEEAFF